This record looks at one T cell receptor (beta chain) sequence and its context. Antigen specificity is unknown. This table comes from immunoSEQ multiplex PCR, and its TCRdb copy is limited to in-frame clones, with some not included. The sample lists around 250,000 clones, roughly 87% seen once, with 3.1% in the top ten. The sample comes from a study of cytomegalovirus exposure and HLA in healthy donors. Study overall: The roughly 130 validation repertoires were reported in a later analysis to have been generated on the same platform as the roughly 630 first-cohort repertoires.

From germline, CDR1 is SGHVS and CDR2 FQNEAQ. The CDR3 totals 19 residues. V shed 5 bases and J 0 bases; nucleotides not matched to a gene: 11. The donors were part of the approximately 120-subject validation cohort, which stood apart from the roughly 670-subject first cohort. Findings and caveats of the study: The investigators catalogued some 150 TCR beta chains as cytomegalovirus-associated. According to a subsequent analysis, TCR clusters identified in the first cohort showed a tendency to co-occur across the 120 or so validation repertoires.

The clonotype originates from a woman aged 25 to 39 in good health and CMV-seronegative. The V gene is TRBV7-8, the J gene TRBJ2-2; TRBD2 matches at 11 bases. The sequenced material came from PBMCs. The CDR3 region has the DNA TGTGCCAGCAGCCCCTGGGTTATAGCGGGAGGGCCGAACACCGGGGAGCTGTTTTTT. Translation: CASSPWVIAGGPNTGELFF.